A selection of T cell receptor beta chains follows, all from one sample in a study of blood T cell repertoires in COVID-19. Method: immunoSEQ multiplex PCR; TCRdb's copy keeps in-frame clones and lacks some. Of over 200,000 clones in the sample, about nine tenths were seen once. The sequenced material came from PBMCs or T cells enriched from blood (not recorded which). The receptors derive from a woman younger than 45 with acute COVID-19. Each CDR3 is given with its conserved first and last residue. A D gene is named only where the DNA matches it firmly. Clone size is given for some rows only: seen once, a few or many times, or a class if the clone is expanded.

V	J	size	D	CDR3	DNA
TRBV18	TRBJ1-3	NA	NA	CASSQTDSSGNTIYF	TGTGCCAGCTCTCAAACCGACAGCTCTGGAAACACCATATATTTT
TRBV30	TRBJ2-5	once	TRBD1	CAWRGTGGLETQYF	TGTGCCTGGAGAGGGACAGGGGGCCTCGAGACCCAGTACTTC
TRBV7-3	TRBJ1-5	NA	TRBD1	CASSKGQGAVRQPQHF	TGTGCCAGCAGCAAGGGACAGGGGGCCGTTCGTCAGCCCCAGCATTTT
TRBV5-1	TRBJ1-1	NA	NA	CASSSDPRGTEAFF	TGCGCCAGCAGCTCAGATCCCAGGGGCACTGAAGCTTTCTTT
TRBV28	TRBJ2-1	NA	NA	CASSLVDQQFF	TGTGCCAGCAGTTTAGTAGATCAGCAGTTCTTC
TRBV6-5	TRBJ1-2	NA	NA	CASSYAAGYYGYTF	TGTGCCAGCAGTTACGCGGCGGGATACTATGGCTACACCTTC
TRBV30	TRBJ1-5	NA	NA	CAWSRGYSNQPQHF	TGTGCCTGGAGTAGGGGTTATAGCAATCAGCCCCAGCATTTT
TRBV19	TRBJ1-2	few	TRBD1	CASSMGTEYGYTF	TGTGCCAGTAGTATGGGGACAGAGTATGGCTACACCTTC
TRBV5-1	TRBJ1-6	NA	NA	CASSLSPVSSYNSPLHF	TGCGCCAGCAGCTTGAGCCCCGTTAGCTCCTATAATTCACCCCTCCACTTT
TRBV6-6	TRBJ1-5	NA	NA	CASSDSGNGNQPQHF	TGTGCCAGCAGTGACAGTGGGAACGGCAATCAGCCCCAGCATTTT
TRBV29-1	TRBJ1-1	NA	TRBD1	CSVGTGGITEAFF	TGCAGCGTTGGTACAGGGGGTATCACTGAAGCTTTCTTT
TRBV24-1	TRBJ1-1	NA	NA	CATSDDRNTEAFF	TGTGCCACCAGTGACGACAGGAACACTGAAGCTTTCTTT
TRBV14	TRBJ2-1	NA	NA	CASSQVLNEQFF	TGTGCCAGCAGCCAAGTCCTCAATGAGCAGTTCTTC
TRBV7-9	TRBJ1-4	NA	TRBD1	CASSFDRTGVYEKLFF	TGTGCCAGCAGCTTCGACAGGACAGGAGTCTATGAAAAACTGTTTTTT
TRBV4-2	TRBJ1-6	few	NA	CASSQETSSPLHF	TGTGCCAGCAGCCAAGAGACAAGTTCACCCCTCCACTTT
TRBV9	TRBJ1-3	NA	NA	CASSVAPGGKRNTIYF	TGTGCCAGCAGCGTAGCTCCGGGGGGGAAGCGAAACACCATATATTTT
TRBV7-8	TRBJ2-5	NA	NA	CASSLHSQETQYF	TGTGCCAGCAGCTTACACAGCCAAGAGACCCAGTACTTC
TRBV6-5	TRBJ1-6	NA	TRBD1	CASRGGTGYSPLHF	TGTGCCAGCAGGGGGGGGACAGGTTATTCACCCCTCCACTTT
TRBV5-1	TRBJ2-2	NA	TRBD1	CASSSRTGEAGELFF	TGCGCCAGCAGCTCTAGGACAGGGGAGGCCGGGGAGCTGTTTTTT
TRBV7-3	TRBJ2-2	NA	TRBD1	CASSSFGGQGTGELFF	TGTGCCAGCAGCTCCTTCGGTGGACAGGGAACCGGGGAGCTGTTTTTT
TRBV6-2/TRBV6-3	TRBJ2-7	once	NA	CASSYAPGQSPVEQYF	TGTGCCAGCAGTTACGCACCGGGACAATCTCCCGTCGAGCAGTACTTC
TRBV6-6	TRBJ1-5	NA	NA	CASSYPEGGNQPQHF	TGTGCCAGCAGTTACCCCGAGGGTGGGAATCAGCCCCAGCATTTT
TRBV3-1/TRBV3-2	TRBJ1-1	once	NA	CASSQDPGRNTEAFF	TGTGCCAGCAGCCAAGATCCCGGGAGGAACACTGAAGCTTTCTTT
TRBV28	TRBJ1-1	NA	NA	CASSSPGSEAFF	TGTGCCAGCAGTTCCCCAGGGTCTGAAGCTTTCTTT
TRBV18	TRBJ2-1	NA	NA	CASSPESSGAYNEQFF	TGTGCCAGCTCACCAGAATCTTCTGGGGCGTACAATGAGCAGTTCTTC
TRBV5-4	TRBJ2-3	NA	TRBD2	CASSKTSGGTSTDTQYF	TGTGCCAGCAGCAAAACTAGCGGGGGGACTAGCACAGATACGCAGTATTTT
TRBV5-6	TRBJ2-5	NA	TRBD1	CASSRGTEKQETQYF	TGTGCCAGCAGCCGTGGGACAGAAAAACAAGAGACCCAGTACTTC
TRBV19	TRBJ1-5	NA	NA	CASSRGSNQPQHF	TGTGCCAGCTCCAGGGGTAGCAATCAGCCCCAGCATTTT